The 5 T cell receptor beta chains below all came from one sample that was sequenced in a study of tissue T cells after allogeneic stem cell transplantation. TCRdb's copy holds only in-frame clones and misses some; the assay was immunoSEQ multiplex PCR. This sample has tens of thousands of clones, with approximately 70% found just once. Sequenced material: blood. These receptors came from a female BALB/c mouse in good health. MHC haplotype of the strain: H2-d.

Concerning this clone: Gene and germline names: mouse. The observed sequence ends 1 residue before the CDR3 terminus, with the missing tail filled in from the germline J gene. The gene calls are TRBV31 and TRBJ2-4; 8 positions agree with TRBD1. Trimming at V came to 0 bases and at J to 2 bases, leaving 7 bases not matched to a gene. Germline CDR1 and CDR2: GKSSPN and SITVG. The CDR3 is 16 residues long. The DNA read from the CDR3 is TGTGCCTGGAGTCTACGGCAGGGGGCGTTTCAAAACACCTTGTAC. Residues: CAWSLRQGAFQNTLY. The whole CDR3 reads CAWSLRQGAFQNTLYF.

As to this clone: All gene names here are mouse names. The read ends 1 residue before the CDR3 terminus; that terminus is restored from the germline J gene. The rearrangement links TRBV14 to TRBJ2-5; 7 bases map to TRBD1. Germline values: CDR1 SGHDT, CDR2 FRDEAV. With V trimmed by 2 bases and J by 4 bases, 4 bases remained unmatched. The CDR3 has 14 amino acids. The sequenced CDR3 bases are TGTGCCAGCAGTTTTTTGGGACAGAAAGACACCCAGTAC. Encoded protein: CASSFLGQKDTQY. The CDR3 reads in full as CASSFLGQKDTQYF.

Comments on this clone: Germline and genes: mouse. The read stops 1 residue short of the end of the CDR3; the missing end is completed from the germline J gene. V usage is TRBV19 and J usage is TRBJ2-2; D might be TRBD2 (5 bases). The CDR3 is 12 amino acids. Deletions cut 2 bases from V and 6 bases from J, with 5 bases between. Germline V gene data show CDR1 as FNHDT and CDR2 as SITEND (reference sequence). CDR3 loop: CASSIWAGQLYF. CDR3 DNA, as far as it was read: TGTGCCAGCAGTATCTGGGCCGGGCAGCTCTAC.

For this clone: The gene names given are mouse names. With the read ending 1 residue before the CDR3 end, the germline J gene is used to fill in that end. The V and J genes are TRBV30 and TRBJ2-2; maybe TRBD1 (6 bases). CDR1 is SQVVS, CDR2 ANEGSEA, per germline. The ends were cut back, 2 bases at V and 5 bases at J, with 6 bases in the middle. This CDR3 comprises 12 residues. The sequenced part of the CDR3 DNA is TGTAGTTCTAGAACAGGGACCGGGCAGCTCTAC. Translating gives CSSRTGTGQLY. The CDR3, in full, reads CSSRTGTGQLYF.

As concerns this clone: The gene symbols are mouse symbols. From the germline J gene comes the end of the CDR3, since the read stops 1 residue before it. The chain links TRBV31 to TRBJ1-4; D call uncertain. V dropped 0 bases and J dropped 0 bases, with 5 bases sitting between them. The CDR3 has 14 residues. From germline, CDR1 is GKSSPN and CDR2 SITVG. The CDR3 loop reads CAWSLQISNERLFF. Incomplete CDR3 DNA: TGTGCCTGGAGTCTACAGATTTCCAACGAAAGATTATTT. Looking up the rest from reference TRBV31 and TRBJ1-4 gives the full variable domain: AQTIHQWPVAEIKAVGSPLSLGCTIKGKSSPNLYWYWQATGGTLQQLFYSITVGQVESVVQLNLSASRPKDDQFILSTEKLLLSHSGFYLCAWSLQISNERLFFGHGTKLSVL.